The 28 T cell receptor beta chains below were found in one sample sequenced in a study of vaccination and CD4 T cells after COVID-19 (dated by TCRdb to 2022 to 2024). For these receptors, no antigen is known. The sample's treatment or condition label is to be understood as: roughly 11-day PBMC culture with coronavirus spike peptide pools or control peptides (ViraFEST assay). CD4+ T cells from unexposed donors were collected before the COVID-19 pandemic (2011-2018). The protocol used for the library was PCR. The listed sequencing device is Illumina iSeq 100. At the Johns Hopkins FTIC core, DNA from the cultured CD4+ T cells underwent TCR sequencing with the Oncomine TCR Beta short-read assay. The public reads were reprocessed in TCRdb via fastp at Q25 and MiXCR, keeping in-frame beta chains. Under each unique CDR3 protein, matching rows form one entry showing the most common genes and DNA. The table for this sample lists around 6,100 distinct CDR3 sequences; around 50% of them were counted only once. The ten largest clonotypes hold under 25% of the sample.

Sequencing was performed on CD4+ T cells from blood, cultured in vitro. The origin of the receptors is a human donor in good health.

This clonotype appeared once. The V gene is TRBV7-6, the J gene TRBJ1-4, with 9 bases identical to TRBD1. The germline gives CDR1 SGHVS, CDR2 FNYEAQ. There are 15 residues in the CDR3. V lost 5 bases and J lost 1; bases outside the gene matches: 2. This CDR3 reads CASSVDRGTNEKLFF. For the CDR3, the DNA is TGTGCCAGCAGCGTGGACAGGGGAACTAATGAAAAACTGTTTTTT. Together with reference TRBV7-6 and TRBJ1-4, the CDR3 gives the full variable domain: GAGVSQSPRYKVTKRGQDVALRCDPISGHVSLYWYRQALGQGPEFLTYFNYEAQQDKSGLPNDRFSAERPEGSISTLTIQRTEQRDSAMYRCASSVDRGTNEKLFFGSGTQLSVL.

This clonotype occurred a few times. The V and J genes are TRBV10-3 and TRBJ2-3; TRBD2 matches at 11 bases. Germline CDR1 and CDR2: ENHRY and SYGVKD. This CDR3 is 15 amino acids long. V shed 6 bases, J shed 1 base, and the junction held 3 bases outside the gene matches. The CDR3 region is CAIRGTSGRTDTQYF. Written as DNA, the CDR3 is TGTGCCATCAGGGGGACTAGCGGTCGCACAGATACGCAGTATTTT.

CDR3 residues: CSADWVNTEAFF. CDR3 in DNA: TGCAGTGCAGACTGGGTGAACACTGAAGCTTTCTTT. The gene calls are TRBV20-1 and TRBJ1-1; D is unresolved. V gave up 6 bases and J gave up 0 bases, with 8 bases separating them. The CDR3 runs to 12 residues. Germline CDR1 DFQATT, CDR2 SNEGSKA (reference sequence).

This clonotype showed up just a few times. The genes are TRBV7-9 and TRBJ1-4, with 7 nucleotides matching TRBD1. Per the germline V gene, CDR1 is SEHNR and CDR2 is FQNEAQ (reference sequence). The CDR3 extends over 16 amino acids. With 0 bases clipped from V and 8 bases from J, the junction kept 9 bases outside the gene matches. In DNA form, the CDR3 reads TGTGCCAGCAGCTTAGCGGGACAGCAGGTTGAGGAAAAACTGTTTTTT. Protein: CASSLAGQQVEEKLFF.

This sequence joins TRBV20-1 and TRBJ2-3; maybe TRBD2 (6 bases). CDR3 size: 15 residues. CDR1 is DFQATT, CDR2 SNEGSKA, per germline (reference sequence). CDR3 sequence: CNASPLATSTDTQYF. The CDR3 DNA follows: TGCAATGCCTCCCCGCTAGCGACTAGCACAGATACGCAGTATTTT.

This clonotype has a single count. The rearrangement links TRBV6-1 to TRBJ1-1; TRBD1 is a possible D gene (6 bases). The germline V gene encodes CDR1 MNHNS and CDR2 SASEGT. The CDR3 runs to 17 residues. V was pared by 6 bases and J by 0 bases, with 20 bases between. The CDR3 DNA is TGTGCCAGCAGACTCCAGGGGCAGCCTTGGATGAACACTGAAGCTTTCTTT. Encoded protein: CASRLQGQPWMNTEAFF.

The chain carries TRBV24-1 and TRBJ2-6, with D possibly being TRBD2 (5 bases). V was shortened by 9 bases and J by 3 bases, with 8 bases between the two germline ends. In germline, CDR1 is KGHDR, CDR2 SFDVKD. The CDR3 runs to 13 residues. The CDR3 DNA reads as TGTGCCACCGAGGGCGGTGGGGCCAACGTCCTGACTTTC. Its translation: CATEGGGANVLTF.

This clonotype was found a few times. The chain joins TRBV6-1 to TRBJ2-2; possible D gene TRBD2, 6 bases. The germline V and J ends were trimmed by 5 bases and 1 base, with 14 bases remaining between them. The CDR3 has 16 residues. The germline V gene has CDR1 MNHNS and CDR2 SASEGT. Here the CDR3 reads CASSPSGLENTGELFF. The CDR3 region has the DNA TGTGCCAGCAGTCCAAGCGGGTTAGAGAACACCGGGGAGCTGTTTTTT.

This clonotype was recorded a few times. The chain employs TRBV19 and TRBJ1-2; the match to TRBD1 covers 9 bases. Germline CDR1 LNHDA, CDR2 SQIVND (reference sequence). V gave up 5 bases and J gave up 8 bases; unmatched junction bases: 9. The CDR3 has 14 amino acids. CDR3 amino acids: CASSSGQGNGGYTF. The CDR3 DNA reads as TGTGCCAGTAGTTCTGGACAGGGGAATGGAGGCTACACCTTC. Supplemented by reference TRBV19 and TRBJ1-2, the full variable domain reads DGGITQSPKYLFRKEGQNVTLSCEQNLNHDAMYWYRQDPGQGLRLIYYSQIVNDFQKGDIAEGYSVSREKKESFPLTVTSAQKNPTAFYLCASSSGQGNGGYTFGSGTRLTVV.

This clonotype was recorded only once. This chain uses TRBV28 with TRBJ1-2; D not resolved. Trimming left V 6 bases short and J 0 bases short, with 8 bases between. There are 13 residues in the CDR3. Looked up from germline, CDR1 is MDHEN and CDR2 is SYDVKM. The CDR3 bases are TGTGCCAGCAGATCACCTACTAACTATGGCTACACCTTC. This sequence encodes CASRSPTNYGYTF.

The chain couples TRBV10-1 to TRBJ2-7; TRBD1 aligns across 8 bases. V gave up 3 bases and J gave up 4 bases; unmatched junction bases: 8. Germline CDR1 is WNHNN and CDR2 is SYGVQD (reference sequence). The CDR3 covers 15 residues. CDR3 sequence: CASSDGQGYFYEQYF. DNA for the CDR3: TGCGCCAGCAGTGACGGACAGGGCTATTTTTACGAGCAGTACTTC.

The rearrangement uses TRBV7-2 and TRBJ2-3; D remains unclear. With 1 base removed from V and 0 bases from J, the gap between germline ends came to 8 bases. The germline CDR1 and CDR2 sequences are SGHTA and FQGNSA. This CDR3 spans 15 amino acids. The CDR3: CASSLGAPSTDTQYF. DNA for the CDR3: TGTGCCAGCAGCTTAGGAGCTCCTAGCACAGATACGCAGTATTTT. Drawing the rest from reference TRBV7-2 and TRBJ2-3, the complete variable domain is GAGVSQSPSNKVTEKGKDVELRCDPISGHTALYWYRQSLGQGLEFLIYFQGNSAPDKSGLPSDRFSAERTGGSVSTLTIQRTQQEDSAVYLCASSLGAPSTDTQYFGPGTRLTVL.

This clonotype was seen only a few times. This rearrangement joins TRBV6-5 to TRBJ1-1, with 7 bases fitting TRBD1. The CDR3 totals 15 residues. The J segment lost 4 bases and the V segment lost 2 bases, leaving 7 bases of the junction unmatched. Germline V gene lookup returns CDR1 MNHEY and CDR2 SVGAGI. The CDR3 loop reads CASSYLQTGSTEAFF. CDR3 sequence (DNA): TGTGCCAGCAGTTACCTCCAGACAGGGAGCACTGAAGCTTTCTTT.

The rearrangement uses TRBV19 and TRBJ2-4; no definite D call. Germline CDR1 reads LNHDA; CDR2 reads SQIVND (reference sequence). CDR3 length: 14 amino acids. Trimming took off 9 bases at V and 7 bases at J, with 19 bases between the two ends. Here the CDR3 DNA reads TGTGCCAGGGGTCGAGTACCCTTCGGGAACATTCAGTACTTC. It yields the protein CARGRVPFGNIQYF. Full variable domain (missing parts from reference TRBV19 and TRBJ2-4): DGGITQSPKYLFRKEGQNVTLSCEQNLNHDAMYWYRQDPGQGLRLIYYSQIVNDFQKGDIAEGYSVSREKKESFPLTVTSAQKNPTAFYLCARGRVPFGNIQYFGAGTRLSVL.

The rearrangement uses TRBV20-1 and TRBJ2-5, with D maybe TRBD1 (5 bases). In germline, CDR1 is DFQATT, CDR2 SNEGSKA (reference sequence). The CDR3 spans 14 residues. V lost 0 bases and J lost 5, with 13 bases in between. Here the CDR3 DNA reads TGCAGTGCTAGAGATCACCAGGGTAGGGAGACCCAGTACTTC. Translation gives CSARDHQGRETQYF.

This chain uses TRBV20-1 with TRBJ1-1; no clear D gene. This CDR3 has 12 residues. Germline loops: CDR1 DFQATT, CDR2 SNEGSKA (reference sequence). Trimming took 3 bases from V and 3 from J, leaving 8 bases between them. CDR3 in DNA: TGCAGTGCTAGGTCCAGCTACACTGAAGCTTTCTTT. It is translated as CSARSSYTEAFF.

This clonotype has a handful of counts. CDR3 residues: CTGQASTDTQYF. DNA for the CDR3: TGCACCGGACAGGCGAGCACAGATACGCAGTATTTT. This chain connects TRBV20-1 to TRBJ2-3; TRBD1 aligns across 7 bases. The CDR3 is 12 residues long. Germline CDR1 is DFQATT and CDR2 is SNEGSKA (reference sequence).

This chain links TRBV27 with TRBJ2-3, with D maybe TRBD1 (5 bases). V lost 5 bases, J lost 5 bases, and 14 bases lay in between. The CDR3 is made up of 14 amino acids. The germline V gene encodes CDR1 MNHEY and CDR2 SMNVEV (reference sequence). DNA of the CDR3: TGTGCCAGCAGTGACAGACCCCGCATAGATACGCAGTATTTT. This sequence encodes CASSDRPRIDTQYF.

The rearrangement links TRBV7-8 to TRBJ1-1; D is unresolved. CDR3 length equals 13 residues. Germline V gene sequence: CDR1 SGHVS, CDR2 FQNEAQ. The germline V and J ends were trimmed by 4 bases and 5 bases, with 11 bases remaining between them. Here the CDR3 DNA reads TGTGCCAGCAGCTCTCGGTGGGGAACTGAAGCTTTCTTT. Amino acids: CASSSRWGTEAFF.

The J gene is TRBJ2-5, the V gene TRBV2; D is possibly TRBD1 or TRBD2 (5 bases each). Trimming cost V 4 bases and J 3 bases, with 9 bases left between them. The CDR3 spans 13 residues. Germline V lookup: CDR1 SNHLY, CDR2 FYNNEI. CDR3 nucleotide sequence: TGTGCCAGCAGTGGGGGACGAGAAGAGACCCAGTACTTC. Protein: CASSGGREETQYF.

This clonotype turned up a few times. The rearrangement links TRBV7-2 to TRBJ2-5, with 7 bases matching TRBD2. CDR3 size: 15 residues. The V segment lost 5 bases and the J segment 2 bases; nucleotides outside the gene matches: 8. Per germline, CDR1 SGHTA and CDR2 FQGNSA. The CDR3 is CASSRKVGGQETQYF. CDR3 DNA sequence: TGTGCCAGCAGCCGTAAGGTGGGGGGGCAAGAGACCCAGTACTTC.

This clonotype was observed a handful of times. The gene calls are TRBV6-5 and TRBJ1-5, with D possibly TRBD1 on 5 matching bases. Germline V gives CDR1 MNHEY, CDR2 SVGAGI. The CDR3 sequence is 17 residues long. V gave up 0 bases and J gave up 2 bases, with 14 bases separating them. As DNA, the CDR3 is TGTGCCAGCAGTTACTCGAAGGGGTTTGTCGGCAATCAGCCCCAGCATTTT. Translation: CASSYSKGFVGNQPQHF.

For the CDR3, the DNA is TGTGCCAGCAGCTATCGACTAGCGGGCACAGATACGCAGTATTTT. This sequence encodes CASSYRLAGTDTQYF. This chain links TRBV7-8 with TRBJ2-3; 9 bases map to TRBD2. V was clipped by 4 bases and J by 1 base; unmatched bases: 3. CDR1 is SGHVS, CDR2 FQNEAQ, per germline. This CDR3 is built from 15 residues.

J is TRBJ2-3 and V is TRBV5-4, with 15 bases fitting TRBD2. V gave up 3 bases and J gave up 1 base; unmatched junction bases: 6. The CDR3 extends over 18 amino acids. The germline V gene encodes CDR1 SGHNT and CDR2 YYREEE (reference sequence). CDR3 residues: CASSSGLAGGRGTDTQYF. The CDR3 DNA is TGTGCCAGCAGCTCCGGACTAGCGGGAGGGCGGGGCACAGATACGCAGTATTTT.

The V and J genes are TRBV19 and TRBJ1-5; TRBD1 matches 7 bases. V trimming: 4 bases; J trimming: 5 bases; junction bases outside the gene matches: 11. This CDR3 contains 16 residues. Germline V gene data show CDR1 as LNHDA and CDR2 as SQIVND (reference sequence). The CDR3 region is CASSTRGGGLYQPQHF. DNA for the CDR3: TGTGCCAGTAGTACCCGGGGAGGGGGCCTATATCAGCCCCAGCATTTT. The whole variable domain, remainder taken from reference TRBV19 and TRBJ1-5, is DGGITQSPKYLFRKEGQNVTLSCEQNLNHDAMYWYRQDPGQGLRLIYYSQIVNDFQKGDIAEGYSVSREKKESFPLTVTSAQKNPTAFYLCASSTRGGGLYQPQHFGDGTRLSIL.

CDR3 residues: CSAGTSGRETQYF. As DNA, the CDR3 is TGCAGTGCCGGGACTAGCGGGAGAGAGACCCAGTACTTC. The chain employs TRBV20-1 and TRBJ2-5; 14 bases align to TRBD2. V was clipped by 6 bases and J by 4 bases; unmatched bases: 1. CDR3 length: 13 amino acids. The germline V gene encodes CDR1 DFQATT and CDR2 SNEGSKA (reference sequence).

The genes are TRBV7-2 and TRBJ1-2; TRBD1 might be the D (6 bases). CDR1 is SGHTA and CDR2 is FQGNSA in the germline V gene. The CDR3 length is 14 residues. Trimming stripped 2 bases from V and 0 bases from J, with 7 bases between. CDR3: CASSLRQANYGYTF. CDR3 sequence (DNA): TGTGCCAGCAGCTTAAGACAGGCTAACTATGGCTACACCTTC.

This chain links TRBV14 with TRBJ1-2; 8 nucleotides line up with TRBD1. V lost 5 bases to trimming and J lost 5 bases; unmatched junction nucleotides: 7. CDR3 size: 14 residues. Germline assignment: CDR1 SGHDN and CDR2 FVKESK. The CDR3 DNA reads TGTGCCAGCAGCTTCTCAGGGGGCGGATATGGCTACACCTTC. This translates into CASSFSGGGYGYTF.